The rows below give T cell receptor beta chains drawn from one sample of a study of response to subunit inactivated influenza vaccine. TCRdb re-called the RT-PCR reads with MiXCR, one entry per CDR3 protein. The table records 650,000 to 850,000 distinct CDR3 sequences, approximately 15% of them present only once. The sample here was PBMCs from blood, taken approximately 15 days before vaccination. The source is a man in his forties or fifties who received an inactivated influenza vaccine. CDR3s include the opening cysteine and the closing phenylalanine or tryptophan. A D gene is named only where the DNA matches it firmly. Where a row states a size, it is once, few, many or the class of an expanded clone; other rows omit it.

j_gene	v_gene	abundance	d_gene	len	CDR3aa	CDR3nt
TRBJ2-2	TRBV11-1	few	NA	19	CASSLKGLPGPSNTGELFF	TGTGCCAGCAGCTTAAAAGGGCTACCGGGACCCTCGAACACCGGGGAGCTGTTTTTT
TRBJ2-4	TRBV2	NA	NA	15	CASSPTPGLTNIQYF	TGTGCCAGCAGCCCCACCCCGGGACTGACCAACATTCAGTACTTC
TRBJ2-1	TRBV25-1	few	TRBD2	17	CASSEWGLAGVDNEQFF	TGTGCCAGCAGTGAATGGGGCCTAGCGGGAGTAGACAATGAGCAGTTCTTC
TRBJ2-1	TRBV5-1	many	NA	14	CASSLGGDMYVQFF	TGCGCCAGCAGCTTGGGGGGAGATATGTACGTGCAGTTCTTC
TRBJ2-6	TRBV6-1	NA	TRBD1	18	CASTNGGQGAPGANVLTF	TGTGCCAGCACTAACGGGGGACAGGGGGCGCCTGGGGCCAACGTCCTGACTTTC
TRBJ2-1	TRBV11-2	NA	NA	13	CASSTRTDNEQFF	TGTGCCAGCAGCACCAGGACAGACAATGAGCAGTTCTTC
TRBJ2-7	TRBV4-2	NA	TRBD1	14	CASREPGQGYEQYF	TGTGCCAGCAGAGAACCGGGACAGGGCTACGAGCAGTACTTC
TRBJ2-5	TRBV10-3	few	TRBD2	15	CAISAKREGMETQYF	TGTGCCATCAGTGCCAAGCGGGAGGGCATGGAGACCCAGTACTTC
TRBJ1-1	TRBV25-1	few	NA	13	CASSEYYQGEAFF	TGTGCCAGCAGTGAATATTATCAGGGTGAGGCTTTCTTT
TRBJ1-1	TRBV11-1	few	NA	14	CASSSSTGGAEAFF	TGTGCCAGCAGCTCGTCGACAGGAGGGGCTGAAGCTTTCTTT
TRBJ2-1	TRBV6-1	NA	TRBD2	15	CASSQGLGAYNEQFF	TGTGCCAGCAGTCAGGGACTAGGGGCCTACAATGAGCAGTTCTTC
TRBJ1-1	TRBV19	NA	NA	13	CASSILTNTEAFF	TGTGCCAGTAGTATCCTTACGAACACTGAAGCTTTCTTT
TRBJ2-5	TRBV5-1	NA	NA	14	CASSLESHGETQYF	TGCGCCAGCAGCTTGGAGAGCCATGGAGAGACCCAGTACTTC
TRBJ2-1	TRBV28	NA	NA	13	CASSLVQGYEQFF	TGTGCCAGCTCGCTCGTACAGGGCTATGAGCAGTTCTTC
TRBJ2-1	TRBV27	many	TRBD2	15	CASSRGTSGNNEQFF	TGTGCCAGCAGCCGCGGGACTAGCGGAAACAATGAGCAGTTCTTC
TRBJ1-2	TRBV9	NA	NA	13	CASSQDPGAGYTF	TGTGCCAGCAGTCAAGACCCGGGAGCCGGCTACACCTTC
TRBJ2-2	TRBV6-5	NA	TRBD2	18	CASSYPRAGGRSTGELFF	TGTGCCAGCAGTTACCCCAGAGCGGGGGGGAGGTCGACCGGGGAGCTGTTTTTT
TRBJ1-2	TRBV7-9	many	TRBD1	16	CASSSGQLLSGEGYTF	TGTGCCAGCAGCTCGGGACAGCTTTTAAGCGGAGAAGGCTACACCTTC
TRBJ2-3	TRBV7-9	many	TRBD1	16	CASSRGTGASTDTQYF	TGTGCCAGCAGCCGAGGGACAGGGGCTAGCACAGATACGCAGTATTTT
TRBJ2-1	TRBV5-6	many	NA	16	CASSFFSGSSYNEQFF	TGTGCCAGCAGCTTTTTTTCGGGGAGCTCCTACAATGAGCAGTTCTTC
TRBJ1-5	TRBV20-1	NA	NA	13	CSARERPNQPQHF	TGCAGTGCTAGAGAGAGACCCAATCAGCCCCAGCATTTT
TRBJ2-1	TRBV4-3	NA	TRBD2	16	CASSQDRGGSYNEQFF	TGCGCCAGCAGCCAAGATCGGGGGGGATCCTACAATGAGCAGTTCTTC
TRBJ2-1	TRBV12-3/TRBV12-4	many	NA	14	CASSLTGDYNEQFF	TGTGCCAGCAGTTTAACGGGGGACTACAATGAGCAGTTCTTC
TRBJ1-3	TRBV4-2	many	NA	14	CASSQLGSGNTIYF	TGTGCCAGCAGCCAATTGGGCTCTGGAAACACCATATATTTT
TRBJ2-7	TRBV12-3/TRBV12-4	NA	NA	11	CASSTLNEQYF	TGTGCCAGCAGTACCCTGAACGAGCAGTACTTC
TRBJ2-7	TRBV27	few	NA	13	CASSLGVGNEQYF	TGTGCCAGCAGTCTAGGGGTAGGGAACGAGCAGTACTTC
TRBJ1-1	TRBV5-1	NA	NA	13	CASSNYLNTEAFF	TGCGCCAGCAGCAACTACCTGAACACTGAAGCTTTCTTT
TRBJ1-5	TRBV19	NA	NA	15	CASSFDPYSNQPQHF	TGTGCCAGTAGTTTCGACCCTTACAGCAATCAGCCCCAGCATTTT
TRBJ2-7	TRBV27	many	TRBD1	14	CASSLQGVPYEQYF	TGTGCCAGCAGTTTACAGGGGGTACCCTACGAGCAGTACTTC
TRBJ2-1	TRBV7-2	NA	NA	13	CATSSPPYNEQFF	TGTGCCACTAGCTCTCCCCCTTACAATGAGCAGTTCTTC
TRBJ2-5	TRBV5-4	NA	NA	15	CASSLMGTGEGTQYF	TGTGCCAGCAGCTTGATGGGGACTGGAGAAGGGACCCAGTACTTC
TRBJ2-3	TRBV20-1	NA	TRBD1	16	CSARYPGTASTDTQYF	TGCAGTGCTAGGTACCCCGGGACAGCTAGCACAGATACGCAGTATTTT
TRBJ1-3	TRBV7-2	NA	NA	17	CASSLKLQASSGNTIYF	TGTGCCAGCAGCTTAAAACTTCAGGCCTCGTCTGGAAACACCATATATTTT
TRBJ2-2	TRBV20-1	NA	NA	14	CSARDLDTTGELFF	TGCAGTGCTAGAGATCTTGATACAACCGGGGAGCTGTTTTTT
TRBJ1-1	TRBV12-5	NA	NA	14	CASGLGIAGTEAFF	TGTGCTAGTGGTTTGGGGATAGCGGGCACTGAAGCTTTCTTT
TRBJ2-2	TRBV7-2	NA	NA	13	CASSFGRGGELFF	TGTGCCAGCAGCTTCGGACGCGGCGGGGAGCTGTTTTTT
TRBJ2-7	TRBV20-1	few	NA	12	CSAQFKNYEQYF	TGCAGTGCCCAATTCAAGAACTACGAGCAGTACTTC
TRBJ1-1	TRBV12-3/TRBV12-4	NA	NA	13	CASSPGSHTEAFF	TGTGCCAGCAGCCCCGGGAGTCACACTGAAGCTTTCTTT
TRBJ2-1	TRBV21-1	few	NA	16	CASSTPGQGSYNEQFF	TGTGCCAGCAGCACACCGGGACAGGGGTCCTACAATGAGCAGTTCTTC
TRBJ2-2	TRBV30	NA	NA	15	CAWSNPGTYTGELFF	TGTGCCTGGAGTAACCCCGGGACTTACACCGGGGAGCTGTTTTTT
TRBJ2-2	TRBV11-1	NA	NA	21	CASSLGPFDLKKRTSTGELFF	TGTGCCAGCAGCTTAGGCCCTTTTGACTTGAAAAAGCGAACTAGCACTGGGGAGCTGTTTTTT
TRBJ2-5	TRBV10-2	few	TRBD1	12	CASSWTGETQYF	TGCGCCAGCAGTTGGACAGGAGAGACCCAGTACTTC
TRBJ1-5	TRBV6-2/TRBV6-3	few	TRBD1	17	CASSYSTGRGSNQPQHF	TGTGCCAGCAGTTACTCGACGGGCAGGGGGAGCAATCAGCCCCAGCATTTT
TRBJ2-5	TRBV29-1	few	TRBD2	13	CSVVIAGQETQYF	TGCAGCGTTGTAATAGCGGGACAAGAGACCCAGTACTTC
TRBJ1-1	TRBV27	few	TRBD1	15	CASSLRTGSPTEAFF	TGTGCCAGCAGTCTCAGGACAGGGTCCCCCACTGAAGCTTTCTTT
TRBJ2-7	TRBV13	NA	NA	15	CASSPGAESSYEQYF	TGTGCCAGCAGCCCAGGGGCAGAGTCTTCCTACGAGCAGTACTTC
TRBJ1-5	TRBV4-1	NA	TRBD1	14	CASSQGTGQNQQHF	TGCGCCAGCAGCCAGGGGACAGGCCAAAATCAGCAGCATTTT
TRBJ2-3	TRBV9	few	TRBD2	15	CASSVAGTTTDTQYF	TGTGCCAGCAGCGTTGCCGGGACTACCACAGATACGCAGTATTTT
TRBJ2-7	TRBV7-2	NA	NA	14	CASSAQGGNYEQYF	TGTGCCAGCAGCGCTCAGGGAGGTAACTACGAGCAGTACTTC
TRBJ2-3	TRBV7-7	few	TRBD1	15	CASSPSPTQGGTQYF	TGTGCTAGCAGCCCTAGCCCCACACAGGGGGGTACGCAGTATTTT
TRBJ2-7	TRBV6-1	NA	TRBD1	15	CASSPGTGRTYEQYF	TGTGCCAGCAGTCCCGGGACAGGGAGAACCTACGAGCAGTACTTC
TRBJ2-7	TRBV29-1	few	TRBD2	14	CSVEESGRDYEQYF	TGCAGCGTTGAAGAGAGCGGGAGGGACTACGAGCAGTACTTC